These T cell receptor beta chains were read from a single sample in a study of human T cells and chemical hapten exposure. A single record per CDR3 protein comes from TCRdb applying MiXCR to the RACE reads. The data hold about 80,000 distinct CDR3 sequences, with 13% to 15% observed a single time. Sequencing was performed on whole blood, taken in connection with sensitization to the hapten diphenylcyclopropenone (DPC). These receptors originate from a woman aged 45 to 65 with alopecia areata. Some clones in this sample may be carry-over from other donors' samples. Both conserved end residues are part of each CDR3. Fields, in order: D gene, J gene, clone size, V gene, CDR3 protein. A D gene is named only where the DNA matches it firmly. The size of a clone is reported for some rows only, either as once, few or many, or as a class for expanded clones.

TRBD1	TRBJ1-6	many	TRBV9	CASSPGGGEGSPLHF
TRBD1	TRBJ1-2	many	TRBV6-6	CATSFTPGTGGGYTF
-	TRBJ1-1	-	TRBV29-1	CSVSRGDTEAFF
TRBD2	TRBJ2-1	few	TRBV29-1	CSVVPSGGDEQFF
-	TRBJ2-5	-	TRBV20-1	CSAAAPKGRLETQYF
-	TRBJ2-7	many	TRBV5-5	CASSLAGKLSYEQYF
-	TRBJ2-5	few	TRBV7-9	CASSLALGDQETQYF
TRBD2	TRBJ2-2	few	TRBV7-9	CASSPQPGLAGAGTGELFF
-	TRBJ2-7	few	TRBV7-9	CASNLGAGRSTYEQYF
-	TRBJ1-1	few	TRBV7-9	CASSATQGLNTEAFF
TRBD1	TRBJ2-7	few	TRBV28	CASQGQGRHEQYF
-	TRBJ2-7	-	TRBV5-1	CASSVGGPGTYEQYF
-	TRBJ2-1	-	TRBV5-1	CASSLGRATYNEQFF
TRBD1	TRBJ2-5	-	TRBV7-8	CTSSPRGRGETQYF
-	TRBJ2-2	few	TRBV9	CASSHRDSGELFF
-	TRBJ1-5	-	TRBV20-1	CSAKPGSRDQPQHF
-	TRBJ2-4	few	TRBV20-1	CSASPGPAKNIQYF
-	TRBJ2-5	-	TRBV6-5	CASSYLNQETQYF
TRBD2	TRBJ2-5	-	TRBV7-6	CASSLVVPGSGRARETQYF
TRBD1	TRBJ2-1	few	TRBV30	CAWSAPGQGVRNEQFF
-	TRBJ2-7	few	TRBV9	CASSGTLAGYEQYF
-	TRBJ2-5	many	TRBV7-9	CASSRGETQYF
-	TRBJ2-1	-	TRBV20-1	CSARDERYYNEQFF
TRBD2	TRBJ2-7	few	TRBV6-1	CASSATSGGYEQYF
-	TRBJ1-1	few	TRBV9	CASSPLQITEAFF
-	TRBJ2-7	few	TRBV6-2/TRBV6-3	CASSYSSDSAYEQYF
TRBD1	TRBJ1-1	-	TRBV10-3	CAISENPGGVTEAFF
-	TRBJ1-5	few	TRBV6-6	CASSYEWGQPQHF
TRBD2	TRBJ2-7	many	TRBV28	CASRAIGSGAYEQYF
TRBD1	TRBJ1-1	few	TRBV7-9	CASSSDRGLTNTEAFF
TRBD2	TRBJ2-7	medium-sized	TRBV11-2	CASSLTSGGGPYEQYF
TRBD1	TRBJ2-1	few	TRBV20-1	CSCQGGQGITNEQFF